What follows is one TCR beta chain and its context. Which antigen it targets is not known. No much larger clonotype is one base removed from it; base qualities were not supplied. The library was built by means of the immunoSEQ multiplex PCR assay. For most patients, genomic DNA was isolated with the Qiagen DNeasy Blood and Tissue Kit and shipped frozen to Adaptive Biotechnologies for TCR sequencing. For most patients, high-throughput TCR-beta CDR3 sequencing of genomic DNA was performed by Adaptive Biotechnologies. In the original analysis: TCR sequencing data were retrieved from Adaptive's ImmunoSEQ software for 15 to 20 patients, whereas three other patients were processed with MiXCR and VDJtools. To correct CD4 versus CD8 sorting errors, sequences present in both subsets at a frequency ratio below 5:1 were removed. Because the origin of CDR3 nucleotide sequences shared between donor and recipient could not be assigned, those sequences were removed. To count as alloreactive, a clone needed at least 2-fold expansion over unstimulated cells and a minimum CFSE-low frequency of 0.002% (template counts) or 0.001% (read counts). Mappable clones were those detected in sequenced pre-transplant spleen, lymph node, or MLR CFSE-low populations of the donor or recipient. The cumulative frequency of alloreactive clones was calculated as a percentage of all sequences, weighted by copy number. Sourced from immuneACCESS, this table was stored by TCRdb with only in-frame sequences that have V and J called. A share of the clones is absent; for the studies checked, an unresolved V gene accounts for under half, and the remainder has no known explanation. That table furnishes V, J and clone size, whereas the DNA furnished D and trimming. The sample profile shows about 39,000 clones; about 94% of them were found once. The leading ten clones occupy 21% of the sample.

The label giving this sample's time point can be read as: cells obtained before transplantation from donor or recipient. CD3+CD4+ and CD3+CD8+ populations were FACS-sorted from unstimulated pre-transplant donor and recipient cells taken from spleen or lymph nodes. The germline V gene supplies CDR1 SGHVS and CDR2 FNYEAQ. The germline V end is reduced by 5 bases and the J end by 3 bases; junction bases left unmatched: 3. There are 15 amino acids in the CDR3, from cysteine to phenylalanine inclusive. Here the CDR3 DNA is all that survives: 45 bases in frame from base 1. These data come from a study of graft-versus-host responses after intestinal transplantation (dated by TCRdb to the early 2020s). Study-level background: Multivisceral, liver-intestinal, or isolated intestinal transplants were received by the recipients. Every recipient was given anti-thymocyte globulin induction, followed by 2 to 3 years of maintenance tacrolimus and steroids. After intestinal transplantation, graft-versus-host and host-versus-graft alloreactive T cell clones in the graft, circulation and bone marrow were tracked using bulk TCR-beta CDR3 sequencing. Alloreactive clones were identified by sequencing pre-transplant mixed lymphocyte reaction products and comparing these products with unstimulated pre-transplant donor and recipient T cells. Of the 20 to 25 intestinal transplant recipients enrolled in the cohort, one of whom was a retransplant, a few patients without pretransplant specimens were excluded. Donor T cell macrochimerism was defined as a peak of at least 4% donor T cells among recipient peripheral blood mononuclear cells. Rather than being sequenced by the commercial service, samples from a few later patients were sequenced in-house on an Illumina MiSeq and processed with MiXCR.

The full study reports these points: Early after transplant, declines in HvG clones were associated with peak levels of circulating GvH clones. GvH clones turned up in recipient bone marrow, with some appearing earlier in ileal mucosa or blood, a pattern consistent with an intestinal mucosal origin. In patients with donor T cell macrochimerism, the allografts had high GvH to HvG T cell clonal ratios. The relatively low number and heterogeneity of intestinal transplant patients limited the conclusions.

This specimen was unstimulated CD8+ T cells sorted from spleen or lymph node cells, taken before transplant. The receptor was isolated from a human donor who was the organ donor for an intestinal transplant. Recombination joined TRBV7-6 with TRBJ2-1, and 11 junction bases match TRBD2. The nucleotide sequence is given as TGTGCCAGCAGCCCAGGACTAGCGGGCTACAATGAGCAGTTCTTC. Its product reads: CASSPGLAGYNEQFF.